The 18 T cell receptor beta chains reported below all come from one sample, sequenced in a study of cytomegalovirus exposure and HLA in healthy donors. 13 Jbeta primers and 60 Vbeta primers were used for the PCR. TCRdb keeps only in-frame clones here, not all; method: immunoSEQ multiplex PCR. The table records about 140,000 clones, roughly 78% of them present only once. Sequencing was carried out using PBMCs. The receptors were sampled from a female donor in good health and CMV-seronegative.

This clone was seen only a few times. The chain has TRBV6-6 and TRBJ1-5, with 7 bases that match TRBD1. The CDR3 has 9 amino acids. V dropped 11 bases and J dropped 9; count of bases not matched to a gene: 1. Looked up from germline, CDR1 is MNHNY and CDR2 is SVGAGI (reference sequence). For the CDR3, the DNA is TGTGCCGCAGGGGGGCCCCAGCATTTT. As protein: CAAGGPQHF.

The V call is TRBV30, the J call TRBJ1-4; D might be TRBD1 (5 bases). V lost 3 bases to trimming and J lost 5 bases, with 13 bases between them. Germline assignment: CDR1 GTSNPN and CDR2 SVGIG (reference sequence). This CDR3 comprises 14 residues. CDR3 DNA sequence: TGTGCCTGGAGCGACGGGGGTAGGAATGAAAAACTGTTTTTT. Residues: CAWSDGGRNEKLFF.

The V gene is TRBV5-1, the J gene TRBJ2-5; 10 nucleotides line up with TRBD1. Germline values: CDR1 SGHRS, CDR2 YFSETQ. This CDR3 is 15 amino acids long. Trimming cost V 4 bases and J 2 bases; bases outside gene matches: 5. The CDR3 nucleotides are TGCGCCAGCAGCCTTGGACAGGGGGTTCAAGAGACCCAGTACTTC. It is translated as CASSLGQGVQETQYF.

This chain links TRBV7-8 with TRBJ2-7, with 10 bases fitting TRBD2. With V trimmed by 8 bases and J by 11 bases, 18 bases remained unmatched. This CDR3 contains 15 residues. CDR1 and CDR2 (germline): SGHVS, FQNEAQ. CDR3 nucleotide sequence: TGTGCCAGCCGGGCGAGGACTAGCGGCCCCCACGGGGAGTACTTC. Amino acids: CASRARTSGPHGEYF.

The chain has TRBV27 and TRBJ2-3, with D perhaps TRBD1 (5 bases). This CDR3 comprises 13 residues. V was clipped by 7 bases and J by 6 bases, with 14 bases between them. Germline V gene sequence: CDR1 MNHEY, CDR2 SMNVEV (reference sequence). The CDR3 here is CASNDGPGDTQYF. In nucleotides, the CDR3 is TGTGCCAGCAATGACGGGCCAGGGGATACGCAGTATTTT.

The chain combines TRBV7-9 with TRBJ1-2, with 9 positions matching TRBD1. The CDR3 spans 13 residues. J gave up 7 bases and V 5 bases, and 5 bases lay outside the gene matches. Germline V gene lookup returns CDR1 SEHNR and CDR2 FQNEAQ (reference sequence). The CDR3 spells CASSPGTGLGYTF. For the CDR3, the DNA is TGTGCCAGCAGCCCCGGGACAGGGCTTGGCTACACCTTC.

This chain connects TRBV9 to TRBJ2-1; TRBD1 matches 11 bases. V was clipped by 0 bases and J by 8 bases; unmatched bases: 7. The V gene's germline CDR1 is SGDLS and CDR2 YYNGEE. There are 16 residues in the CDR3. The CDR3 bases are TGTGCCAGCAGCGTAGAGGGGGGACAGGGGGGGGATGAGCAGTTCTTC. Translated, it gives CASSVEGGQGGDEQFF.

J is TRBJ2-2 and V is TRBV27; 8 positions agree with TRBD1. This CDR3 comprises 17 residues. Looked up from germline, CDR1 is MNHEY and CDR2 is SMNVEV (reference sequence). V was pared by 3 bases and J by 2 bases, with 8 bases of the junction left unmatched. CDR3 sequence: CASSFSGTGVNTGELFF. In DNA, the CDR3 is TGTGCCAGCAGTTTCTCCGGGACAGGAGTTAACACCGGGGAGCTGTTTTTT.

This chain connects TRBV15 to TRBJ2-1; 12 nucleotides line up with TRBD1. Germline assignment: CDR1 LNHNV and CDR2 YYDKDF (reference sequence). This CDR3 spans 17 amino acids. The V gene end was trimmed by 1 base and the J gene end by 7 bases; junction bases not matched to a gene: 8. The CDR3 nucleotides are TGTGCCACCAGCAGAGGTCGGGACAGGGGGCAGGTGAATGAGCAGTTCTTC. Its protein is CATSRGRDRGQVNEQFF.

The chain combines TRBV7-3 with TRBJ1-3; D is possibly TRBD1 (6 bases). V shed 1 base and J shed 2 bases, with 12 bases lying between them. Germline V gene sequence: CDR1 SGHTA, CDR2 FQGTGA. The CDR3 runs 16 residues. The CDR3 sequence is CASSLRGGGPGNTIYF. DNA of the CDR3: TGTGCCAGCAGCTTAAGGGGAGGGGGACCTGGAAACACCATATATTTT.

The chain links TRBV7-7 to TRBJ2-5, with TRBD2 matching 8 bases. The germline CDR1 and CDR2 sequences are SSHAT and FNYEAQ (reference sequence). With 1 base clipped from V and 5 bases from J, the junction kept 6 bases outside the gene matches. The CDR3 covers 15 residues. The CDR3 DNA is TGTGCCAGCAGCTTAGGTGCTAGCGGGCGGGAGACCCAGTACTTC. Its protein is CASSLGASGRETQYF.

The rearrangement uses TRBV28 and TRBJ1-3, with D tentatively TRBD1 (6 bases). There are 15 residues in the CDR3. Germline V lookup: CDR1 MDHEN, CDR2 SYDVKM. Trimming cost V 5 bases and J 2 bases, with 13 bases left between them. The CDR3, as DNA: TGTGCCAGCAGTAGCAGGGACAACGCTGGAAACACCATATATTTT. Protein product: CASSSRDNAGNTIYF.

This chain uses TRBV6-5 with TRBJ1-1; D not certain. The ends were cut back, 4 bases at V and 4 bases at J, with 13 bases in the middle. CDR3 size: 14 residues. The germline CDR1 and CDR2 sequences are MNHEY and SVGAGI. CDR3 sequence reads: CASSSWARGTEAFF. The CDR3, as DNA: TGTGCCAGCAGTTCCTGGGCCCGTGGCACTGAAGCTTTCTTT.

V usage is TRBV5-1 and J usage is TRBJ2-1, with 11 positions matching TRBD2. Trimming cost V 2 bases and J 0 bases; bases outside gene matches: 4. The CDR3 is 17 residues long. Germline V lookup: CDR1 SGHRS, CDR2 YFSETQ. The CDR3 DNA sequence: TGCGCCAGCAGCTTTGCTAGCGGGAGGAGCTCCTACAATGAGCAGTTCTTC. This encodes CASSFASGRSSYNEQFF.

The genes are TRBV7-2 and TRBJ2-3; 9 nucleotides line up with TRBD1. The germline CDR1 and CDR2 sequences are SGHTA and FQGNSA. The CDR3 covers 17 residues. With V trimmed by 3 bases and J by 4 bases, 11 bases remained unmatched. The DNA for the CDR3 is TGTGCCAGCAGCTTCCTCGGGACAGGGAAGGGTGCAGATACGCAGTATTTT. Translation gives CASSFLGTGKGADTQYF. Looking up the rest from reference TRBV7-2 and TRBJ2-3 gives the full variable domain: GAGVSQSPSNKVTEKGKDVELRCDPISGHTALYWYRQSLGQGLEFLIYFQGNSAPDKSGLPSDRFSAERTGGSVSTLTIQRTQQEDSAVYLCASSFLGTGKGADTQYFGPGTRLTVL.

This sequence joins TRBV4-2 and TRBJ2-3, with 10 bases lining up with TRBD1. The CDR3 is 18 amino acids. V lost 2 bases to trimming and J lost 4 bases; unmatched junction nucleotides: 12. Germline V CDR1 and CDR2: LGHNA, YNFKEQ. CDR3 in amino acids: CASSQSLGATGGSDTQYF. The DNA of the CDR3 is TGTGCCAGCAGCCAATCCCTGGGGGCGACAGGGGGCTCAGATACGCAGTATTTT.

The rearrangement joins TRBV28 to TRBJ2-7; 8 bases fit TRBD2. Germline CDR1 and CDR2: MDHEN and SYDVKM. The CDR3 sequence is 16 residues long. Trimming removed 4 bases from V and 2 bases from J; junction bases left unmatched: 10. CDR3 bases: TGTGCCAGCAGTTACCCGAGCGGGGGCTATGCCTACGAGCAGTACTTC. Its protein product is CASSYPSGGYAYEQYF.

This clone was observed a few times. The V call is TRBV5-5, the J call TRBJ1-1; no clear D gene. Germline V gene sequence: CDR1 SGHKS, CDR2 YYEKEE (reference sequence). The CDR3 is 14 residues long. Deletions cut 7 bases from V and 5 bases from J, with 18 bases between. CDR3 loop: CASSFPRPQTEAFF. In nucleotides, the CDR3 is TGTGCCAGCTCCTTCCCGAGGCCCCAGACTGAAGCTTTCTTT.